The 32 T cell receptor beta chains presented below share a single source sample, sequenced in a study of OX40 agonist ivuxolimab in advanced cancers. Data came from immunoSEQ multiplex PCR; TCRdb stores just in-frame clones and leaves some out. The data hold 50,000 to 60,000 clones, with roughly nine tenths observed a single time. The sequenced sample was CD4+ or CD8+ T cells sorted from blood, obtained in a trial of the OX40 agonist ivuxolimab. The receptors were sampled from an adult with an advanced solid tumor such as melanoma, head and neck, liver or kidney cancer.

The chain joins TRBV6-5 to TRBJ1-1; the D is unclear. CDR1 MNHEY and CDR2 SVGAGI come from the germline V gene. The V end lost 0 bases, the J end lost 4 bases, and 6 bases lay between the germline ends. The CDR3 covers 13 residues. In DNA form, the CDR3 reads TGTGCCAGCAGTTACTCACGGGGCACTGAAGCTTTCTTT. As protein: CASSYSRGTEAFF.

This clone was seen just once. The chain employs TRBV15 and TRBJ2-5; 10 bases map to TRBD2. This CDR3 contains 17 residues. CDR1 LNHNV and CDR2 YYDKDF come from the germline V gene (reference sequence). The J segment lost 4 bases and the V segment lost 0 bases, leaving 8 bases of the junction unmatched. This CDR3 reads CATSRDFGSGGGETQYF. As DNA, the CDR3 is TGTGCCACCAGCAGAGATTTCGGGAGCGGGGGGGGAGAGACCCAGTACTTC.

This chain links TRBV28 with TRBJ2-1; 8 positions agree with TRBD2. The V gene's germline CDR1 is MDHEN and CDR2 SYDVKM. The CDR3 is made up of 15 amino acids. The V and J ends lost 10 bases and 0 bases, in that order; junction bases with no gene match: 8. The CDR3 region is CATAYSGVSYNEQFF. Written as DNA, the CDR3 is TGTGCCACCGCCTATAGCGGGGTCTCCTACAATGAGCAGTTCTTC.

This rearrangement joins TRBV7-2 to TRBJ1-2; D uncertain. The CDR3 totals 9 residues. Per germline, CDR1 SGHTA and CDR2 FQGNSA. Deletions cut 5 bases from V and 7 bases from J, with 2 bases between. The CDR3: CASSLGYTF. The CDR3 DNA sequence: TGTGCCAGCAGCCTTGGCTACACCTTC. Using reference TRBV7-2 and TRBJ1-2 for the parts outside the CDR3, the full variable domain is GAGVSQSPSNKVTEKGKDVELRCDPISGHTALYWYRQSLGQGLEFLIYFQGNSAPDKSGLPSDRFSAERTGGSVSTLTIQRTQQEDSAVYLCASSLGYTFGSGTRLTVV.

The V call is TRBV4-1, the J call TRBJ1-2; 7 bases match TRBD1. V was clipped by 0 bases and J by 3 bases; unmatched bases: 4. CDR1 MGHRA and CDR2 YSYEKL come from the germline V gene. The CDR3 has 15 residues. Written as DNA, the CDR3 is TGCGCCAGCAGCCAAGAAGAGGGGGCGTACTATGGCTACACCTTC. Translating it yields CASSQEEGAYYGYTF.

This chain connects TRBV28 to TRBJ1-1; perhaps TRBD1 as D (5 bases). The CDR3 contains 13 residues. The V end lost 3 bases, the J end lost 6 bases, and 11 bases lay between the germline ends. Germline V CDR1 and CDR2: MDHEN, SYDVKM. The CDR3 sequence is CASSFAGGSEAFF. The CDR3 bases are TGTGCCAGCAGTTTCGCGGGGGGGTCTGAAGCTTTCTTT.

The chain has TRBV4-1 and TRBJ1-1, with D tentatively TRBD1 (5 bases). V was pared by 5 bases and J by 4 bases, with 17 bases between. The CDR3 runs to 15 residues. The germline V gene has CDR1 MGHRA and CDR2 YSYEKL. CDR3 residues: CASSDPGGSSTEAFF. The DNA for the CDR3 is TGCGCCAGCAGCGACCCCGGGGGTTCCAGCACTGAAGCTTTCTTT.

This chain connects TRBV9 to TRBJ1-1; 9 bases are a match to TRBD1. CDR3 length equals 15 residues. Germline V lookup: CDR1 SGDLS, CDR2 YYNGEE. V shed 3 bases, J shed 4 bases, and the junction held 7 bases outside the gene matches. The CDR3 loop is CASSAAGTGFTEAFF. The CDR3 DNA is TGTGCCAGCAGCGCGGCCGGGACAGGGTTCACTGAAGCTTTCTTT.

The CDR3 is CASRPLEYQETQYF. CDR3 in DNA: TGTGCCAGCAGGCCACTAGAATACCAAGAGACCCAGTACTTC. The rearrangement links TRBV6-1 to TRBJ2-5; D possibly corresponds to TRBD2 (5 bases). CDR3 length equals 14 residues. In germline, CDR1 is MNHNS, CDR2 SASEGT. Trimming stripped 6 bases from V and 0 bases from J, with 11 bases between.

The V gene is TRBV4-1, the J gene TRBJ1-1; maybe TRBD1 (5 bases). The germline gives CDR1 MGHRA, CDR2 YSYEKL. CDR3 length equals 14 residues. V was trimmed by 5 bases and J by 4 bases, leaving 14 bases between them. This chain's CDR3 is CASSYRQLGTEAFF. Here the CDR3 DNA reads TGCGCCAGCAGCTACAGACAGTTGGGCACTGAAGCTTTCTTT.

The genes are TRBV9 and TRBJ2-5, with D tentatively TRBD2 (6 bases). The CDR3 loop spans 13 amino acids. Germline V CDR1 and CDR2: SGDLS, YYNGEE. Trimming removed 0 bases from V and 5 bases from J, with 8 bases in between. In DNA, the CDR3 is TGTGCCAGCAGCGTAGCGGGGGTGGAGACCCAGTACTTC. Protein: CASSVAGVETQYF.

The chain is built from TRBV5-1 and TRBJ1-1; no firm D call. V lost 0 bases and J lost 2, with 5 bases in between. Germline loops: CDR1 SGHRS, CDR2 YFSETQ. The length of the CDR3 is 13 residues. CDR3 region: CASSLEVNTEAFF. The CDR3 DNA reads TGCGCCAGCAGCTTGGAAGTCAACACTGAAGCTTTCTTT.

This chain uses TRBV19 with TRBJ1-1; the D is unclear. Germline-derived CDR1 and CDR2 are LNHDA and SQIVND (reference sequence). Trimming took off 4 bases at V and 4 bases at J, with 13 bases between the two ends. The CDR3 spans 14 residues. The CDR3, as DNA: TGTGCCAGTAGTAACCGGGCCTGGGGCACTGAAGCTTTCTTT. It encodes CASSNRAWGTEAFF.

The chain has TRBV7-8 and TRBJ2-3; maybe TRBD2 (5 bases). V lost 5 bases, J lost 7 bases, and 19 bases lay in between. This CDR3 contains 15 residues. CDR1 SGHVS and CDR2 FQNEAQ come from the germline V gene. CDR3 in DNA: TGTGCCAGCAGCCAGGACTCCAGAAGGACCAATACGCAGTATTTT. Its translation: CASSQDSRRTNTQYF.

The gene calls are TRBV7-9 and TRBJ2-7, with D perhaps matching TRBD1 (7 bases). Germline V gene sequence: CDR1 SEHNR, CDR2 FQNEAQ (reference sequence). This CDR3 has 14 residues. The V gene lost 5 bases and the J gene lost 3 bases, with 14 bases spanning the gap. The CDR3 sequence: CASSLGTAGYEQYF. DNA of the CDR3: TGTGCCAGCAGCCTTGGGACAGCGGGCTACGAGCAGTACTTC.

The V and J genes are TRBV6-6 and TRBJ1-1; D is unresolved. The CDR3 runs to 11 residues. The V and J ends lost 11 bases and 4 bases respectively, with 11 bases between them. From germline, CDR1 is MNHNY and CDR2 SVGAGI (reference sequence). The CDR3 protein is CAVYLGTEAFF. Here the CDR3 DNA reads TGTGCCGTCTATTTGGGCACTGAAGCTTTCTTT.

This chain links TRBV6-5 with TRBJ2-7; TRBD2 might be the D (6 bases). Trimming removed 3 bases from V and 4 bases from J, with 16 bases in between. Germline V gene lookup returns CDR1 MNHEY and CDR2 SVGAGI. The CDR3 loop spans 15 amino acids. The CDR3 spells CASSYMEAGWYEQYF. CDR3 coding DNA: TGTGCCAGCAGTTATATGGAAGCGGGTTGGTACGAGCAGTACTTC.

The sample holds a few counts of this clone. The chain couples TRBV27 to TRBJ2-7; the D is unclear. The CDR3 sequence is 13 residues long. V gave up 2 bases and J gave up 2 bases, with 7 bases separating them. Germline CDR1 and CDR2: MNHEY and SMNVEV (reference sequence). The CDR3 DNA reads as TGTGCCAGCAGTTTAGGAGAGACCTACGAGCAGTACTTC. Encoded protein: CASSLGETYEQYF.

V and J are TRBV7-9 and TRBJ1-5; no definite D call. The CDR3 consists of 15 residues. V was shortened by 5 bases and J by 2 bases, with 13 bases between the two germline ends. Germline CDR1 SEHNR, CDR2 FQNEAQ (reference sequence). CDR3 DNA sequence: TGTGCCAGCAGCCACGGGTCCGGGGGCAATCAGCCCCAGCATTTT. Protein sequence: CASSHGSGGNQPQHF.

The chain employs TRBV27 and TRBJ2-5, with D possibly being TRBD2 (6 bases). Looked up from germline, CDR1 is MNHEY and CDR2 is SMNVEV (reference sequence). The CDR3 runs to 14 residues. Trimming removed 6 bases at V and 6 bases at J, with 17 bases between. CDR3 sequence reads: CASSPGLGGKTQYF. The CDR3 DNA sequence: TGTGCCAGCAGCCCGGGACTTGGGGGAAAGACCCAGTACTTC.

The rearrangement joins TRBV28 to TRBJ2-5, with 11 bases matching TRBD2. Germline lookup yields CDR1 MDHEN and CDR2 SYDVKM. V shed 6 bases and J 4 bases; nucleotides not matched to a gene: 16. The CDR3 length is 18 residues. The CDR3 loop is CASSSLLISGGAGETQYF. The CDR3 DNA is TGTGCCAGCAGCTCCCTTCTTATTAGCGGGGGGGCGGGAGAGACCCAGTACTTC.

This clone turned up a few times. The chain uses TRBV29-1 and TRBJ2-5; 9 nucleotides agree with TRBD1. Germline V gene sequence: CDR1 SQVTM, CDR2 ANQGSEA. The CDR3 runs 14 residues. The V and J ends lost 6 bases and 6 bases, in that order; junction bases with no gene match: 11. The CDR3 loop reads CSVVPGQGEQTQYF. DNA for the CDR3: TGCAGCGTCGTACCGGGACAGGGAGAGCAGACCCAGTACTTC. Variable domain in full (rest from reference TRBV29-1 and TRBJ2-5): SAVISQKPSRDICQRGTSLTIQCQVDSQVTMMFWYRQQPGQSLTLIATANQGSEATYESGFVIDKFPISRPNLTFSTLTVSNMSPEDSSIYLCSVVPGQGEQTQYFGPGTRLLVL.

The chain has TRBV28 and TRBJ2-7; possibly TRBD1 for D (7 bases). CDR1 MDHEN and CDR2 SYDVKM come from the germline V gene. The CDR3 is 13 residues long. Trimming took off 3 bases at V and 5 bases at J, with 11 bases between the two ends. The CDR3 region has the DNA TGTGCCAGCAGTTTTCAGGGGGGCAACGAGCAGTACGTC. Amino acid sequence: CASSFQGGNEQYV.

The J gene is TRBJ2-1, the V gene TRBV27; the match to TRBD2 covers 7 bases. V was pared by 2 bases and J by 3 bases, with 1 base of the junction left unmatched. The CDR3 spans 14 residues. Looked up from germline, CDR1 is MNHEY and CDR2 is SMNVEV (reference sequence). The DNA of the CDR3 is TGTGCCAGCAGTTTAGCGGGAGTCTACAATGAGCAGTTCTTC. Encoded protein: CASSLAGVYNEQFF.

The rearrangement uses TRBV11-2 and TRBJ1-2, with a tentative D call TRBD1 (5 bases). Trimming stripped 2 bases from V and 8 bases from J, with 15 bases between. Germline CDR1 is SGHAT and CDR2 is FQNNGV. This CDR3 has 14 residues. The CDR3, as DNA: TGTGCCAGCAGCTTATACCAGGGTTCAGACGGCTACACCTTC. Protein product: CASSLYQGSDGYTF.

V gene TRBV4-3 combines with J gene TRBJ2-7; the D is unclear. CDR1 and CDR2 from the germline V gene are LGHNA and YSLEER. This CDR3 comprises 16 residues. Deletions cut 0 bases from V and 2 bases from J, with 14 bases between. The CDR3 sequence: CASSQDGYLSPYEQYF. In DNA form, the CDR3 reads TGCGCCAGCAGCCAAGATGGGTACCTTAGTCCCTACGAGCAGTACTTC.

V is TRBV15 and J is TRBJ2-2, with 12 bases lining up with TRBD2. Germline values: CDR1 LNHNV, CDR2 YYDKDF (reference sequence). Trimming at V came to 5 bases and at J to 3 bases, leaving 7 bases not matched to a gene. The CDR3 consists of 17 residues. The CDR3 protein is CATSPTTSGGDTGELFF. In nucleotides, the CDR3 is TGTGCCACCAGCCCTACGACTAGCGGGGGTGACACCGGGGAGCTGTTTTTT.

This chain uses TRBV5-1 with TRBJ1-1, with D possibly matching TRBD1 (6 bases). Germline assignment: CDR1 SGHRS and CDR2 YFSETQ. The CDR3 contains 14 residues. V gave up 0 bases and J gave up 7 bases, with 13 bases separating them. The CDR3 DNA is TGCGCCAGCAGCTTGGAAGGGGGTTTGGGTGAAGCTTTCTTT. It translates to CASSLEGGLGEAFF. Full variable domain (remainder filled in from reference TRBV5-1 and TRBJ1-1): KAGVTQTPRYLIKTRGQQVTLSCSPISGHRSVSWYQQTPGQGLQFLFEYFSETQRNKGNFPGRFSGRQFSNSRSEMNVSTLELGDSALYLCASSLEGGLGEAFFGQGTRLTVV.

The CDR3 region has the DNA TGTGCCAGCAGTTTTGGCAGACTCTATGGCTACACCTTC. This sequence encodes CASSFGRLYGYTF. This chain joins TRBV2 and TRBJ1-2, with unresolved D. The CDR3 covers 13 residues. V gave up 5 bases and J gave up 4 bases, with 11 bases separating them. Germline V lookup: CDR1 SNHLY, CDR2 FYNNEI. Supplemented by reference TRBV2 and TRBJ1-2, the full variable domain reads EPEVTQTPSHQVTQMGQEVILRCVPISNHLYFYWYRQILGQKVEFLVSFYNNEISEKSEIFDDQFSVERPDGSNFTLKIRSTKLEDSAMYFCASSFGRLYGYTFGSGTRLTVV.

The table lists this clone with a few counts. The rearrangement joins TRBV19 to TRBJ2-1; D is undetermined. The CDR3 is made up of 13 amino acids. Trimming removed 1 base at V and 2 bases at J, with 3 bases between. CDR1 LNHDA and CDR2 SQIVND come from the germline V gene (reference sequence). CDR3 in DNA: TGTGCCAGTAGTATAGGTACCTACAATGAGCAGTTCTTC. Translating it yields CASSIGTYNEQFF.

The genes are TRBV7-9 and TRBJ1-4, with D unresolved. The CDR3 runs to 14 residues. The ends were cut back, 1 base at V and 8 bases at J, with 11 bases in the middle. Germline lookup yields CDR1 SEHNR and CDR2 FQNEAQ (reference sequence). The CDR3 sequence: CASSLGRWEEKLFF. CDR3 sequence (DNA): TGTGCCAGCAGCTTAGGGCGATGGGAAGAAAAACTGTTTTTT.

Of note for this clone: This clone may be a read error of a much larger clone one base away. This CDR3 is also generated by other DNA sequences in the sample. This chain links TRBV2 with TRBJ2-3; tentative D call: TRBD1 (6 bases). The CDR3 covers 13 residues. The germline CDR1 and CDR2 sequences are SNHLY and FYNNEI. The CDR3 bases are TGTGCCAGCAGGTCCGGGGACACAGATACACAGTATTTT. As protein: CASRSGDTDTQYF.